Below are 27 T cell receptor beta chains sequenced from a single sample in a study of human T cells and chemical hapten exposure. Time point: patch test 1, 2 weeks after DPC sensitization. The treatment: therapeutic diphenylcyclopropenone sensitization with weekly scalp DPC. It was unfractionated whole blood from which total RNA was extracted. From the RACE reads, TCRdb called clonotypes with MiXCR, one entry per CDR3 protein. The sample carries about 37,000 distinct CDR3 sequences, around 6.4% recorded once. The sequencing here drew on whole blood, taken in connection with sensitization to the hapten diphenylcyclopropenone (DPC). The receptor source for this set is a woman in her 30s with alopecia areata. Some clones in this sample may be carry-over from other donors' samples.

V gene TRBV7-2 combines with J gene TRBJ2-1, with 7 positions matching TRBD2. This CDR3 has 15 residues. V shed 0 bases, J shed 2 bases, and the junction held 1 base outside the gene matches. The V gene's germline CDR1 is SGHTA and CDR2 FQGNSA. The CDR3 DNA follows: TGTGCCAGCAGCTTAGCGCGGGGGACCTACAATGAGCAGTTCTTC. This codes for CASSLARGTYNEQFF.

The J gene is TRBJ2-1, the V gene TRBV4-3; a possible D gene is TRBD1 (6 bases). Trimming left V 0 bases short and J 8 bases short, with 17 bases between. Germline V lookup: CDR1 LGHNA, CDR2 YSLEER. The CDR3 contains 16 residues. The CDR3 DNA reads as TGCGCCAGCAGCCAAGATCTAGCCCAGGGGTCGGATGAGCAGTTCTTC. It codes for CASSQDLAQGSDEQFF.

This clonotype was found many times. The chain is built from TRBV6-5 and TRBJ2-7, with D possibly being TRBD1 (5 bases). V was shortened by 2 bases and J by 5 bases, with 10 bases between the two germline ends. The CDR3 has 13 amino acids. The germline V gene encodes CDR1 MNHEY and CDR2 SVGAGI. The CDR3 nucleotides are TGTGCCAGCAGTTACCGGACATCCCACGAGCAGTACTTC. This translates into CASSYRTSHEQYF.

This clonotype was recorded a few times. V gene TRBV9 combines with J gene TRBJ2-3; D possibly corresponds to TRBD2 (6 bases). Trimming stripped 0 bases from V and 5 bases from J, with 10 bases between. The CDR3 sequence is 14 residues long. The germline gives CDR1 SGDLS, CDR2 YYNGEE. The CDR3, as DNA: TGTGCCAGCAGCGTAGAACTAGCAATAGATACGCAGTATTTT. Protein sequence: CASSVELAIDTQYF.

This clonotype was observed a few times. The chain carries TRBV7-9 and TRBJ2-7, with 7 bases fitting TRBD2. The CDR3 is 16 amino acids. Losses at the gene ends were 1 base for V and 7 bases for J; bases not matched to a gene: 13. Per the germline V gene, CDR1 is SEHNR and CDR2 is FQNEAQ (reference sequence). The CDR3 nucleotides are TGTGCCAGCAGCTTAGTCGGTAGCGGGCCCAGAGGGGAGCAGTACTTC. Amino acids: CASSLVGSGPRGEQYF.

This clonotype showed up just a few times. The rearrangement links TRBV4-1 to TRBJ2-3; D is perhaps TRBD2 (6 bases). CDR1 and CDR2 (germline): MGHRA, YSYEKL. The CDR3 is 14 residues long. V lost 0 bases, J lost 4 bases, and 8 bases lay in between. DNA for the CDR3: TGCGCCAGCAGCCAAGATCCTAGCGCAGATACGCAGTATTTT. Translation gives CASSQDPSADTQYF.

This clonotype came up many times. The rearrangement uses TRBV28 and TRBJ2-5; a possible D gene is TRBD1 (5 bases). Germline assignment: CDR1 MDHEN and CDR2 SYDVKM. This CDR3 comprises 12 residues. V gave up 6 bases and J gave up 10 bases, with 15 bases separating them. The CDR3 nucleotides are TGTGCCAGCAGAGTTACAGGAAGAGACCAGTACTTC. This sequence encodes CASRVTGRDQYF.

The V and J genes are TRBV9 and TRBJ2-2; 9 nucleotides match TRBD1. The CDR3 consists of 17 residues. The V gene end was trimmed by 4 bases and the J gene end by 1 base; junction bases not matched to a gene: 8. Germline lookup yields CDR1 SGDLS and CDR2 YYNGEE. DNA for the CDR3: TGTGCCAGCAGCACAATTCCGGGACAGGGGAACACCGGGGAGCTGTTTTTT. Residues: CASSTIPGQGNTGELFF. The complete variable domain, with remaining parts taken from reference TRBV9 and TRBJ2-2, reads DSGVTQTPKHLITATGQRVTLRCSPRSGDLSVYWYQQSLDQGLQFLIQYYNGEERAKGNILERFSAQQFPDLHSELNLSSLELGDSALYFCASSTIPGQGNTGELFFGEGSRLTVL.

This clonotype has ten or more counts. The rearrangement joins TRBV5-5 to TRBJ2-7; maybe TRBD1 (5 bases). V lost 6 bases and J lost 3, with 10 bases in between. Germline V lookup: CDR1 SGHKS, CDR2 YYEKEE (reference sequence). The CDR3 length is 12 residues. The chain's CDR3 is CASKSTDYEQYF. Written as DNA, the CDR3 is TGTGCCAGCAAGTCGACAGACTACGAGCAGTACTTC.

This clonotype was seen many times. The rearrangement joins TRBV12-3 or TRBV12-4 to TRBJ1-5; 7 nucleotides align to TRBD1. After removal of 3 bases from V and 2 bases from J, the junction contained 4 bases not matched to a gene. This CDR3 is built from 15 residues. The CDR3 DNA follows: TGTGCCAGCAGTTTGTCCGGGACAGGCAATCAGCCCCAGCATTTT. Protein sequence: CASSLSGTGNQPQHF.

Ten or more counts support this clonotype. The chain couples TRBV20-1 to TRBJ1-4; 9 nucleotides match TRBD1. From germline, CDR1 is DFQATT and CDR2 SNEGSKA (reference sequence). With V trimmed by 0 bases and J by 6 bases, 11 bases remained unmatched. This CDR3 has 17 residues. The CDR3 spells CSAREYRGRIQDEKLFF. CDR3 nucleotide sequence: TGCAGTGCTAGAGAATACAGGGGGCGGATACAAGATGAAAAACTGTTTTTT.

The rearrangement uses TRBV7-8 and TRBJ2-5; 9 bases are a match to TRBD2. Germline CDR1 SGHVS, CDR2 FQNEAQ. CDR3 size: 15 residues. With V trimmed by 0 bases and J by 2 bases, 1 base remained unmatched. The CDR3 bases are TGTGCCAGCAGCTTAGCGCTAGCGGGGCAAGAGACCCAGTACTTC. It codes for CASSLALAGQETQYF. Full variable domain (remainder filled in from reference TRBV7-8 and TRBJ2-5): GAGVSQSPRYKVAKRGQDVALRCDPISGHVSLFWYQQALGQGPEFLTYFQNEAQLDKSGLPSDRFFAERPEGSVSTLKIQRTQQEDSAVYLCASSLALAGQETQYFGPGTRLLVL.

This clonotype turned up a few times. The chain has TRBV28 and TRBJ1-2; D not resolved. The CDR3 is made up of 15 amino acids. CDR1 and CDR2 (germline): MDHEN, SYDVKM. V lost 6 bases to trimming and J lost 3 bases, with 17 bases between them. CDR3 sequence reads: CASSPLLAAYYGYTF. DNA for the CDR3: TGTGCCAGCAGCCCGTTACTAGCCGCTTACTATGGCTACACCTTC.

The V call is TRBV9, the J call TRBJ1-2; D is perhaps TRBD1 (6 bases). CDR1 and CDR2 from the germline V gene are SGDLS and YYNGEE. This CDR3 is built from 15 residues. V was clipped by 0 bases and J by 0 bases, with 9 bases between them. This CDR3 is CASSVGGAANYGYTF. CDR3 bases: TGTGCCAGCAGCGTAGGGGGGGCTGCTAACTATGGCTACACCTTC.

The rearrangement uses TRBV6-5 and TRBJ2-5; D is undetermined. The CDR3 spans 14 residues. The V gene's germline CDR1 is MNHEY and CDR2 SVGAGI. Trimming removed 10 bases at V and 0 bases at J, with 15 bases between. The CDR3 here is CATALRGDQETQYF. The CDR3 DNA follows: TGTGCCACTGCTCTCCGTGGGGACCAAGAGACCCAGTACTTC.

This clonotype was counted between two and nine times. This chain links TRBV5-5 with TRBJ1-6; tentatively, D is TRBD1 (5 bases). CDR3 length equals 14 residues. V lost 0 bases and J lost 8, with 9 bases in between. The germline V gene encodes CDR1 SGHKS and CDR2 YYEKEE (reference sequence). CDR3 protein: CASSLAGGDSPLHF. The CDR3 nucleotides read TGTGCCAGCAGCTTGGCCGGAGGGGATTCACCCCTCCACTTT.

In this sample, this clonotype turned up many times. The CDR3 DNA reads as TGTGCCAGCAGCTTACAGGGAAACACCATATATTTT. Translated, it gives CASSLQGNTIYF. The chain is built from TRBV12-3 or TRBV12-4 and TRBJ1-3, with D unclear. The V and J ends lost 6 bases and 4 bases respectively, with 7 bases between them. This CDR3 has 12 residues.

This clonotype came up many times. The V gene is TRBV4-3, the J gene TRBJ1-6; 7 nucleotides agree with TRBD1. J was trimmed by 7 bases and V by 2 bases; bases with no gene match: 5. The germline V gene has CDR1 LGHNA and CDR2 YSLEER. The CDR3 runs 15 residues. For the CDR3, the DNA is TGCGCCAGCAGCCAATCAGACAGGGTGAATTCACCCCTCCACTTT. It specifies CASSQSDRVNSPLHF.

In this sample, this clonotype turned up many times. The gene calls are TRBV28 and TRBJ2-2; TRBD2 might be the D (5 bases). This CDR3 has 13 amino acids. Germline values: CDR1 MDHEN, CDR2 SYDVKM. The V end lost 6 bases, the J end lost 2 bases, and 7 bases lay between the germline ends. CDR3 loop: CASRWTNTGELFF. For the CDR3, the DNA is TGTGCCAGCAGGTGGACTAACACCGGGGAGCTGTTTTTT.

The table lists this clonotype with a few counts. The chain links TRBV3-1 to TRBJ2-3; unclear D gene. This CDR3 has 17 amino acids. V was trimmed by 3 bases and J by 0 bases, leaving 16 bases between them. Germline V gene lookup returns CDR1 LGHDT and CDR2 YNNKEL (reference sequence). The CDR3 bases are TGTGCCAGCAGCCATAGAAGGAGTACCTCTAGCACAGATACGCAGTATTTT. Protein: CASSHRRSTSSTDTQYF.

The table lists this clonotype with many counts. An end of the junction does not agree with germline; a read error may underlie this. This chain connects TRBV6-2 or TRBV6-3 to TRBJ1-1; possibly TRBD1 for D (6 bases). This CDR3 is built from 16 residues. The germline V gene encodes CDR1 MNHEY and CDR2 SVGEGT. The CDR3 protein is CASSHSISGVDTEAFF. The CDR3 nucleotides read TGTGCCAGCAGTCACTCGATATCAGGGGTGGACACTGAAGCTTTCTTT.

This clonotype has a handful of counts. The genes are TRBV4-2 and TRBJ2-5, with 8 bases lining up with TRBD1. The CDR3 sequence is 16 residues long. V was pared by 0 bases and J by 9 bases, with 12 bases of the junction left unmatched. Germline CDR1 is LGHNA and CDR2 is YNFKEQ. The CDR3 reads CASSQDPGQARRAQYF. As DNA, the CDR3 is TGTGCCAGCAGCCAAGATCCGGGACAGGCAAGAAGGGCCCAGTACTTC.

The CDR3 sequence is CASSEGLSKNGELFF. CDR3 coding DNA: TGTGCCAGCAGCGAGGGACTCTCCAAGAACGGGGAGCTGTTTTTT. The V and J genes are TRBV7-6 and TRBJ2-2, with D possibly being TRBD2 (6 bases). The V end lost 5 bases, the J end lost 7 bases, and 17 bases lay between the germline ends. Germline values: CDR1 SGHVS, CDR2 FNYEAQ. CDR3 size: 15 residues.

There are many counts of this clonotype. The CDR3 sequence is CASSSRTSGAQETQYF. The CDR3 nucleotides read TGTGCCAGCAGCTCCAGGACTAGCGGGGCCCAAGAGACCCAGTACTTC. The chain joins TRBV7-8 to TRBJ2-5; 12 positions match TRBD2. The CDR3 has 16 amino acids. CDR1 is SGHVS, CDR2 FQNEAQ, per germline. The junction had 4 bases not matched to a gene; V was cut back by 4 bases and J by 1 base.

In its sample, this clonotype was seen many times. V is TRBV7-9 and J is TRBJ1-2, with 7 bases lining up with TRBD1. V shed 5 bases, J shed 4 bases, and the junction held 10 bases outside the gene matches. The CDR3 sequence is 15 residues long. Germline V gene lookup returns CDR1 SEHNR and CDR2 FQNEAQ (reference sequence). The CDR3 bases are TGTGCCAGCAGCAAAGGGAAGGGGGCTTCCTATGGCTACACCTTC. Translation: CASSKGKGASYGYTF.

The CDR3 reads CASSSTTPTRNSGLGRDTQYF. CDR3 nucleotides: TGTGCCAGCAGTTCCACCACGCCAACTCGTAACAGCGGTCTGGGAAGAGATACGCAGTATTTT. The chain uses TRBV28 and TRBJ2-3; D is possibly TRBD2 (5 bases). The CDR3 totals 21 residues. The ends were cut back, 4 bases at V and 5 bases at J, with 34 bases in the middle. Germline V CDR1 and CDR2: MDHEN, SYDVKM.

This clonotype has a count of ten or more. The chain links TRBV6-5 to TRBJ2-3, with TRBD1 matching over 9 bases. This CDR3 contains 16 residues. Germline V CDR1 and CDR2: MNHEY, SVGAGI. V was clipped by 8 bases and J by 5 bases; unmatched bases: 14. The CDR3 nucleotides are TGTGCCAGCGGATCGCCGGGACAGGGAATTGTAGATACGCAGTATTTT. It is translated as CASGSPGQGIVDTQYF.